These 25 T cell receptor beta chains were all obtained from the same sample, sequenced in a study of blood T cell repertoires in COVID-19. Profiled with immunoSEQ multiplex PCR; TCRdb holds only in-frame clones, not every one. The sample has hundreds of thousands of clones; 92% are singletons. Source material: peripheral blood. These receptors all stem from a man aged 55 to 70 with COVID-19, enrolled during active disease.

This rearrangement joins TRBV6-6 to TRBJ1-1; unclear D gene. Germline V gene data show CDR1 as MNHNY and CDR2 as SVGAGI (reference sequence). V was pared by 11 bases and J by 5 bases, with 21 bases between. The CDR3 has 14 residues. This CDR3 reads CAASEFTGRTEAFF. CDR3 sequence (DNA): TGTGCCGCCTCAGAGTTTACGGGGAGGACTGAAGCTTTCTTT.

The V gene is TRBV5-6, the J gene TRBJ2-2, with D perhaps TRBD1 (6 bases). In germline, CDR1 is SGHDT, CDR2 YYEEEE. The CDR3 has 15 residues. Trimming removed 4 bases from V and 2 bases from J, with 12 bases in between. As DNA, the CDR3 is TGTGCCAGCAGCATACTGGACAGAAACACCGGGGAGCTGTTTTTT. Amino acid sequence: CASSILDRNTGELFF.

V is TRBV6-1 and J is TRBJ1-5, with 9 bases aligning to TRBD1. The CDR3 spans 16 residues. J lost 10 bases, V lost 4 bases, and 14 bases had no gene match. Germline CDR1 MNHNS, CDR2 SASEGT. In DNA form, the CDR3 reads TGTGCCAGCAGTGCCAGGCTGGGGACAGGGCTAGGACCCCAGCATTTT. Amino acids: CASSARLGTGLGPQHF.

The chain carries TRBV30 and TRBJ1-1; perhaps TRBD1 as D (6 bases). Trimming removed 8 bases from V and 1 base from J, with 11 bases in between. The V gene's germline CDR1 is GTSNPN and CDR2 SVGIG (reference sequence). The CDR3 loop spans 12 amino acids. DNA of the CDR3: TGTGCCGGGGACAACCAGAACACTGAAGCTTTCTTT. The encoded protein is CAGDNQNTEAFF.

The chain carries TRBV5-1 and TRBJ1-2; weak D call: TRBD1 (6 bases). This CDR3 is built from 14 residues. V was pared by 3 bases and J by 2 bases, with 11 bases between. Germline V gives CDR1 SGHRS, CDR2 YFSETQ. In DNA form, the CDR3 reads TGCGCCAGCAGCTCCTCTACAGGGAACTATGGCTACACCTTC. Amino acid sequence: CASSSSTGNYGYTF.

The CDR3 sequence: CASSLDGGLNQPQHF. CDR3 nucleotides: TGTGCCAGCAGTCTCGACGGAGGGCTAAATCAGCCCCAGCATTTT. The chain uses TRBV28 and TRBJ1-5; D remains ambiguous. Trimming removed 5 bases at V and 4 bases at J, with 15 bases between. The germline CDR1 and CDR2 sequences are MDHEN and SYDVKM. The CDR3 extends over 15 amino acids.

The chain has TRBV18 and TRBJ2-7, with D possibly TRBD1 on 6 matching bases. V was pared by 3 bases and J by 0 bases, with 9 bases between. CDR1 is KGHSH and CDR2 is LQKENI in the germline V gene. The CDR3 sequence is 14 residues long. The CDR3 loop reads CASSPDRISYEQYF. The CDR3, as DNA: TGTGCCAGCTCACCGGACAGAATCTCCTACGAGCAGTACTTC.

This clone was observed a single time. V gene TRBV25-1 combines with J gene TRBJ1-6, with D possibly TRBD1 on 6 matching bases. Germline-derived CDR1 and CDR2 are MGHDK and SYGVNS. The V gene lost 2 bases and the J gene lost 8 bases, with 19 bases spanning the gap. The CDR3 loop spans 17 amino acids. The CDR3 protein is CASSENGGRTADSPLHF. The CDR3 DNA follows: TGTGCCAGCAGTGAAAATGGGGGCCGGACGGCGGATTCACCCCTCCACTTT. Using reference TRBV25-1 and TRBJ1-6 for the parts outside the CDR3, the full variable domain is EADIYQTPRYLVIGTGKKITLECSQTMGHDKMYWYQQDPGMELHLIHYSYGVNSTEKGDLSSESTVSRIRTEHFPLTLESARPSHTSQYLCASSENGGRTADSPLHFGNGTRLTVT.

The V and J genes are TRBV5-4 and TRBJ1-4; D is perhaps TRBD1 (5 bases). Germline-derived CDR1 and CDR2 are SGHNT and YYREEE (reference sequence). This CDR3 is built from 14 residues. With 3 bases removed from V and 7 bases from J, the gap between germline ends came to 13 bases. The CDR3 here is CASSSSWGAEKLFF. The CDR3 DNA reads TGTGCCAGCAGCTCTTCATGGGGCGCTGAAAAACTGTTTTTT.

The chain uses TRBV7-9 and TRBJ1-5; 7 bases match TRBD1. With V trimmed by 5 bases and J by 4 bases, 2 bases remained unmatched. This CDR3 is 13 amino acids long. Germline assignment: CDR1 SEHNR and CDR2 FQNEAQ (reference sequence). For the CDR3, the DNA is TGTGCCAGCAGCCGGGACAGAAATCAGCCCCAGCATTTT. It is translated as CASSRDRNQPQHF.

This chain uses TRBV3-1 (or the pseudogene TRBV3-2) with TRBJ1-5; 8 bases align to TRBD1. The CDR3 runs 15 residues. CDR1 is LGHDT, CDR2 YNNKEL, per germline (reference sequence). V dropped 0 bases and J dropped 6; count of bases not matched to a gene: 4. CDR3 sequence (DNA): TGTGCCAGCAGCCAAGACCAGGGGGCGGGTCAGCCCCAGCATTTT. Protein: CASSQDQGAGQPQHF.

The CDR3 bases are TGTGCCAGCAGCTTAGGGGCTGAAGCTAACTATGGCTACACCTTC. Protein sequence: CASSLGAEANYGYTF. The V call is TRBV7-9, the J call TRBJ1-2; D gene uncertain. Per germline, CDR1 SEHNR and CDR2 FQNEAQ (reference sequence). Deletions cut 1 base from V and 0 bases from J, with 9 bases between. The CDR3 length is 15 residues.

The CDR3 loop reads CASSQDTYGYTF. The CDR3 nucleotides are TGTGCCAGCAGCCAGGACACCTATGGCTACACCTTC. This rearrangement joins TRBV11-2 to TRBJ1-2, with a weak D call TRBD1 (5 bases). V lost 5 bases to trimming and J lost 4 bases, with 8 bases between them. There are 12 residues in the CDR3. Germline assignment: CDR1 SGHAT and CDR2 FQNNGV.

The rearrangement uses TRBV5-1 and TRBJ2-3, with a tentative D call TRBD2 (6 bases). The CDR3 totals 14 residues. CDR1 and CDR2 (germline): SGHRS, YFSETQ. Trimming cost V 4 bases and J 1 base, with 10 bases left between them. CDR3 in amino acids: CASSRERGTDTQYF. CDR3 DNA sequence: TGCGCCAGCAGCCGTGAGCGGGGCACAGATACGCAGTATTTT. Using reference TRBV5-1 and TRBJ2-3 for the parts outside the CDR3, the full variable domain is KAGVTQTPRYLIKTRGQQVTLSCSPISGHRSVSWYQQTPGQGLQFLFEYFSETQRNKGNFPGRFSGRQFSNSRSEMNVSTLELGDSALYLCASSRERGTDTQYFGPGTRLTVL.

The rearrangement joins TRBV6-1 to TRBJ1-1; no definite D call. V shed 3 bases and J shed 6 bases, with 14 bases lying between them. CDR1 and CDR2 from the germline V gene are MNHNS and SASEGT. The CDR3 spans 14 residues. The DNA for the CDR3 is TGTGCCAGCAGTGAGAGGCCACCGGGAGCTGAAGCTTTCTTT. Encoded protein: CASSERPPGAEAFF.

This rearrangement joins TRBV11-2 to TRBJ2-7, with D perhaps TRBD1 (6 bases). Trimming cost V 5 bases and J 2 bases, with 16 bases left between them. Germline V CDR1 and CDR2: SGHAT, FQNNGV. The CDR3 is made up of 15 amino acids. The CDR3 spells CASSVTEGQAYEQYF. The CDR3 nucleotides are TGTGCCAGCAGCGTTACTGAGGGACAAGCCTACGAGCAGTACTTC.

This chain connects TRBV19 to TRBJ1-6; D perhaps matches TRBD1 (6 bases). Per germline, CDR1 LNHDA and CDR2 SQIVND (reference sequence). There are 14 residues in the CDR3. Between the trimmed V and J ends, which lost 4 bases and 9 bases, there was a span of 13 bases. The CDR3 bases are TGTGCCAGTAGTACAGGGGTTGTGGGTTCACCCCTCCACTTT. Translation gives CASSTGVVGSPLHF.

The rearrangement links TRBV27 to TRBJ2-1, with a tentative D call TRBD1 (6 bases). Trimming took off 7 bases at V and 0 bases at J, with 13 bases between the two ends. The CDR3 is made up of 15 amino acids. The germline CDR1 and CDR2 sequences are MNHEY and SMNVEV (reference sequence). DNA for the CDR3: TGTGCCAGCACCTCAGGGGTAAGCTCCTACAATGAGCAGTTCTTC. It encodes CASTSGVSSYNEQFF.

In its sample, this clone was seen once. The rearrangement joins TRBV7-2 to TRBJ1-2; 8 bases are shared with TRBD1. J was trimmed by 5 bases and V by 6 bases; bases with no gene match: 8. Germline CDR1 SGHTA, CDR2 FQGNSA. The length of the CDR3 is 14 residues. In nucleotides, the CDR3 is TGTGCCAGCAGACCTAGCACAGGGGGATATGGCTACACCTTC. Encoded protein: CASRPSTGGYGYTF.

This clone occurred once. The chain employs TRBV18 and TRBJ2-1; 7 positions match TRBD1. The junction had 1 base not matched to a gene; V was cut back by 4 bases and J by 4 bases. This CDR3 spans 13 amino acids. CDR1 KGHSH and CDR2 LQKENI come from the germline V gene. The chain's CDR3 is CASSQGQYNEQFF. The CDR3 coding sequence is TGTGCCAGCTCACAGGGACAGTACAATGAGCAGTTCTTC.

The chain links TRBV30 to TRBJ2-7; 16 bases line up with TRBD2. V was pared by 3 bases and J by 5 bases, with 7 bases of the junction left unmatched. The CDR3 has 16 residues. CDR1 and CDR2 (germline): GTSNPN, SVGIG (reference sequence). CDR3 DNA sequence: TGTGCCTGGAGCGGGGGACTAGCGGGAGGGCCCCACGAGCAGTACTTC. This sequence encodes CAWSGGLAGGPHEQYF.

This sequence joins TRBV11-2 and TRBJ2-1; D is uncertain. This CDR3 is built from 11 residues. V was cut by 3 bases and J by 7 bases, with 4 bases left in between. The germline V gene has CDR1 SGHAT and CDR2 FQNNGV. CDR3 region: CASSFINEQFF. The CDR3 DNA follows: TGTGCCAGCAGCTTTATAAATGAGCAGTTCTTC. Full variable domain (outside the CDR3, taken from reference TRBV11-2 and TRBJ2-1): EAGVAQSPRYKIIEKRQSVAFWCNPISGHATLYWYQQILGQGPKLLIQFQNNGVVDDSQLPKDRFSAERLKGVDSTLKIQPAKLEDSAVYLCASSFINEQFFGPGTRLTVL.

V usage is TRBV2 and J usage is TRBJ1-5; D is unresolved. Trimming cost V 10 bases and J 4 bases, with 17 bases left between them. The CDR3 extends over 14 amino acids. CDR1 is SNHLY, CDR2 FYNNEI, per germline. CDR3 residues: CATHPAGSNQPQHF. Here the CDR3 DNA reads TGTGCCACTCATCCGGCGGGTAGTAATCAGCCCCAGCATTTT.

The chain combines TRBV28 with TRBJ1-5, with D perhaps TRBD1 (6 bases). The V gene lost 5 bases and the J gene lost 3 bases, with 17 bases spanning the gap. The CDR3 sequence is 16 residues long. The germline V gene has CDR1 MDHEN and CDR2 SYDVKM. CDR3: CASSPEGGANNQPQHF. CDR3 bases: TGTGCCAGCAGTCCCGAAGGGGGGGCCAACAATCAGCCCCAGCATTTT.

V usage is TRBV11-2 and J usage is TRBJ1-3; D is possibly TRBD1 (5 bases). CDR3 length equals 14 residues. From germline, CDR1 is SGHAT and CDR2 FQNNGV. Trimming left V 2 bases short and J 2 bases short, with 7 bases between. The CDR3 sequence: CASSLSRAGNTIYF. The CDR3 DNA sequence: TGTGCCAGCAGCTTATCCAGGGCTGGAAACACCATATATTTT.